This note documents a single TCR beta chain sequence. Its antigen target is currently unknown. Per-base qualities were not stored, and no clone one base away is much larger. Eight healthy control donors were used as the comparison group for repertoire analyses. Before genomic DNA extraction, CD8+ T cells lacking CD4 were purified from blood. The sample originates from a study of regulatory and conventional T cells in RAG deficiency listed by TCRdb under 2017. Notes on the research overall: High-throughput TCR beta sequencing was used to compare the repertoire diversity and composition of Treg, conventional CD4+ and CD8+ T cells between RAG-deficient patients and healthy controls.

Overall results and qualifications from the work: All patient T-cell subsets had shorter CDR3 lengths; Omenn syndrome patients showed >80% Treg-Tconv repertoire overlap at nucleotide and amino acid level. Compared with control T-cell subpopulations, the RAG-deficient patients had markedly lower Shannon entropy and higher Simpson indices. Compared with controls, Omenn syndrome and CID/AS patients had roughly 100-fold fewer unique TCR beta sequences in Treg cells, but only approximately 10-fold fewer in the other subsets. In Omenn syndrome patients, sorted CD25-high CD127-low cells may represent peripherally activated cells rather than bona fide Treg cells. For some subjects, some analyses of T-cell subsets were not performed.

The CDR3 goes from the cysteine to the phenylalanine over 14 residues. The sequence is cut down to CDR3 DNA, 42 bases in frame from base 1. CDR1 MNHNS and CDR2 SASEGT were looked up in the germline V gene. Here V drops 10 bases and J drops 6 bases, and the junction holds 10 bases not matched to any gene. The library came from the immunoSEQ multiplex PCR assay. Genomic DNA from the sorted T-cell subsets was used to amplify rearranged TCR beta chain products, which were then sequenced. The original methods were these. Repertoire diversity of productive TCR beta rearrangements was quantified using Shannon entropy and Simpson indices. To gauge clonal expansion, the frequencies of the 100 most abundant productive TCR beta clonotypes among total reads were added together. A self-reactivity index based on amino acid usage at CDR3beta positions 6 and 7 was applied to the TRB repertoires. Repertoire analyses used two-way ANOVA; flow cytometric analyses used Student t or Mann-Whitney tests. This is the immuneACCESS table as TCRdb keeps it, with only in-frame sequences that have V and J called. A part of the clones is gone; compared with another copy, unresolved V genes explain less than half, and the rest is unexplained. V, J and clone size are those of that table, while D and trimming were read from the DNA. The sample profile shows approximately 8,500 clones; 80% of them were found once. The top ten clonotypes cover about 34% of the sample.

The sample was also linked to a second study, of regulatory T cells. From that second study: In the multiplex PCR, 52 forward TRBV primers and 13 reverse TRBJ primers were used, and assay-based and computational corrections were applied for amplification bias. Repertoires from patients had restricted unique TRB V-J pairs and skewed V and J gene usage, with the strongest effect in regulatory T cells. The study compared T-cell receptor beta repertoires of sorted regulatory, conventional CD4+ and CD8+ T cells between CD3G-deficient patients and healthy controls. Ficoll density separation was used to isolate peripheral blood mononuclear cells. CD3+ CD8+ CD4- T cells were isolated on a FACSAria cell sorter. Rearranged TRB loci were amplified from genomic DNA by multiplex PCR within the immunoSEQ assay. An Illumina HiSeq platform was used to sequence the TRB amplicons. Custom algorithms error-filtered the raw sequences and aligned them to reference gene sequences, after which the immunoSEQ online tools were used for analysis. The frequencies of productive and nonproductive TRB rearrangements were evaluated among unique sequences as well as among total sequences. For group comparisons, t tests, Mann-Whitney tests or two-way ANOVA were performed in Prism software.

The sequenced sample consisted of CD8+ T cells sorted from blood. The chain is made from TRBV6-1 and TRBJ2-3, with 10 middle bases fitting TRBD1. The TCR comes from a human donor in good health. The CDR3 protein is CATVGTGDSDTQYF. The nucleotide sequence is TGTGCCACCGTTGGGACAGGGGATTCGGATACGCAGTATTTT.